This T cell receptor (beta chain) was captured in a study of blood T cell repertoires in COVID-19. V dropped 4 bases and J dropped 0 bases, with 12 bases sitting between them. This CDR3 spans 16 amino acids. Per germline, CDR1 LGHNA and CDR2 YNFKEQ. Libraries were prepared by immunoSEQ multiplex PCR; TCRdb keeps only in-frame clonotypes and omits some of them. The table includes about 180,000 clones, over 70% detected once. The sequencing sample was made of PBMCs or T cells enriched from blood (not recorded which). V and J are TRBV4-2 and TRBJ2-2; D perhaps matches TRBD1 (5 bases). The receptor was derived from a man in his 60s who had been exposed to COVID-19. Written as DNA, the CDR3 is TGTGCCAGCAGCCCCCGGTGGACACCGAACACCGGGGAGCTGTTTTTT. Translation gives CASSPRWTPNTGELFF.